This TCR beta chain was recovered during a study of CD8 T cells in Susac syndrome. Sequencing of TCR beta was performed on blood CD8+ T cells and on blood CD4+ T cells. Stable or active relapsing-remitting multiple sclerosis, untreated and meeting revised McDonald criteria, defined the controls. Negative isolation yielded CD8+ and CD4+ T cells; FACS enriched TEMRA cells. In germline, CDR1 is MNHEY, CDR2 SMNVEV (reference sequence). The CDR3 loop spans 13 amino acids. The germline V and J ends were trimmed by 7 bases and 4 bases, with 13 bases remaining between them. RNA, at about 0.45 to 1 ug, was reverse transcribed with random hexamers. Amplification of TCR beta CDR3 was carried out by immunoSEQ multiplex PCR, which covered 54 Vbeta and 13 Jbeta segments. TCRdb processed the immunoSEQ multiplex PCR reads anew with MiXCR; each CDR3 protein has one entry. The sample has roughly 200,000 distinct CDR3 sequences, approximately 95% seen once.

Sequencing input: CD8+ T cells from PBMCs. This clonotype originated in a human donor with multiple sclerosis. The chain is built from TRBV27 and TRBJ1-2; D is uncertain. The CDR3 loop reads CASMAAEAYGYTF. CDR3 DNA: TGTGCCAGCATGGCGGCAGAAGCCTATGGCTACACCTTC.